The clone carrying this TCR beta chain turned up a few times. The antigen is unknown. These data originate in a study of T cell responses to AZD1222 COVID-19 vaccine. Profiled with immunoSEQ multiplex PCR; TCRdb holds only in-frame clones, not every one. The data hold roughly 120,000 clones, with around 90% observed a single time. Broader study findings: Elevations in Spike-specific TCR breadth and depth followed administration of two AZD1222 doses.

The CDR3 runs 14 residues. With V trimmed by 1 base and J by 6 bases, 2 bases remained unmatched. Germline V CDR1 and CDR2: SGHNT, YENEEA. Here the sequenced sample was peripheral blood, taken on day 0 of AZD1222 vaccination. The rearrangement links TRBV11-3 to TRBJ2-1, with TRBD2 identical over 8 bases. The clonotype comes from an adult in good health. The CDR3 nucleotides are TGTGCCAGCAGCTTAGGCGGGACTAGCAATGAGCAGTTCTTC. Amino acids: CASSLGGTSNEQFF.